The clone carrying this TCR beta chain was observed a single time. V shed 1 base and J 10 bases; nucleotides not matched to a gene: 10. Germline V gene lookup returns CDR1 LGHNA and CDR2 YSLEER. The CDR3 is 16 amino acids. Sequencing was performed with immunoSEQ multiplex PCR; in TCRdb, only in-frame clones are kept and a portion is missing. The sample lists some 2,000,000 clones; almost 96% were seen once. The data are from a study of shared clonotypes between healthy human individuals. This chain uses TRBV4-3 with TRBJ1-6; TRBD1 agrees at 7 bases. The origin of this receptor is a man younger than 35 in good health. The sample taken for sequencing was naive CD4+ T cells sorted from blood. As for subset: CD45RA+ positively selected. In DNA, the CDR3 is TGCGCCAGCAGCCAAGCCACGGGACAGTCAGGCTCACCCCTCCACTTT. This encodes CASSQATGQSGSPLHF.